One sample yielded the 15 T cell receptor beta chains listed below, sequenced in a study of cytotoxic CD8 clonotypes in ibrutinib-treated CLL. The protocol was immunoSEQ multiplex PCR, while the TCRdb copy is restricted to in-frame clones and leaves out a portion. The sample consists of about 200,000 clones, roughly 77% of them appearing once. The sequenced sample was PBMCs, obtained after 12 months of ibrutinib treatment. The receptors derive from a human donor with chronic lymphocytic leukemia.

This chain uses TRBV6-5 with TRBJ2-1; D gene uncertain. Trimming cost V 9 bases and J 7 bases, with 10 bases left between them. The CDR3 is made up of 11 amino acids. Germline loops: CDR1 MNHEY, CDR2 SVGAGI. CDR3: CASLYRNEQFF. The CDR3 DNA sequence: TGTGCCAGTTTATATCGGAATGAGCAGTTCTTC.

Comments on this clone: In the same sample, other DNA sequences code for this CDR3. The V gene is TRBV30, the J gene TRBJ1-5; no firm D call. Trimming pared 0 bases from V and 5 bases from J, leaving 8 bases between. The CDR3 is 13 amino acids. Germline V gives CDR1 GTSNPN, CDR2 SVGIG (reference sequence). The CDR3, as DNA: TGTGCCTGGAGTGTAGGCCGCGATCAGCCCCAGCATTTT. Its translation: CAWSVGRDQPQHF.

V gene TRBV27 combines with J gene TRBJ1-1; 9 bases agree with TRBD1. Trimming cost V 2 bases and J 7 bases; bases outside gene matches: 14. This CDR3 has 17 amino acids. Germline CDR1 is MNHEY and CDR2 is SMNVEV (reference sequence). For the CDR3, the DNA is TGTGCCAGCAGTTTAAGCCGGGGGGGGACAGGGAACTTTGAAGCTTTCTTT. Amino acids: CASSLSRGGTGNFEAFF.

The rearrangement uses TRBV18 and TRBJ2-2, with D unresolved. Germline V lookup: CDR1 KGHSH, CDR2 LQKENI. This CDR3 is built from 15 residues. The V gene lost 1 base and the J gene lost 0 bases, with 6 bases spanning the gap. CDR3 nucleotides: TGTGCCAGCTCACCACGAGGAGCGAACACCGGGGAGCTGTTTTTT. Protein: CASSPRGANTGELFF.

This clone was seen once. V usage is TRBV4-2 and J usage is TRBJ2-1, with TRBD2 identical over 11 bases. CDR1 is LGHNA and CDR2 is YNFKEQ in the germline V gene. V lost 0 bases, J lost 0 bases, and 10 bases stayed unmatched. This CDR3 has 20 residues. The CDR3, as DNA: TGTGCCAGCAGCCAAGACGACGGACTAGCGGGCCGAAGCTCCTACAATGAGCAGTTCTTC. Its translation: CASSQDDGLAGRSSYNEQFF.

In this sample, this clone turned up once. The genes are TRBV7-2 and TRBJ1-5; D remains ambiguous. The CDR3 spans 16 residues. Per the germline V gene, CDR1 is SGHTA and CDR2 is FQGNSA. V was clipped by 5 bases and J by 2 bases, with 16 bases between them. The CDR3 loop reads CASSTGTFRGNQPQHF. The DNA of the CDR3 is TGTGCCAGCAGCACCGGAACTTTTCGTGGCAATCAGCCCCAGCATTTT.

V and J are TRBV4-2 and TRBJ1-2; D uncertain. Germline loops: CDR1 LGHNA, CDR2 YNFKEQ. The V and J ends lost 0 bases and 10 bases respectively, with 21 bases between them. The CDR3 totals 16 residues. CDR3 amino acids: CASSQDIQAGPLPYTF. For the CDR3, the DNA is TGTGCCAGCAGCCAAGATATACAAGCCGGCCCATTGCCCTACACCTTC.

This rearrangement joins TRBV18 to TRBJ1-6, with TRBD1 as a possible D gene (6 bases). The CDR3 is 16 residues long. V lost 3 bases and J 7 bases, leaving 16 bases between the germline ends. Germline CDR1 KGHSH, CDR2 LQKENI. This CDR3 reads CASSPSQGMGNSPLHF. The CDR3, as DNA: TGTGCCAGCTCACCCTCACAGGGAATGGGCAATTCACCCCTCCACTTT. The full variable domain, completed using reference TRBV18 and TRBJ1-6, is NAGVMQNPRHLVRRRGQEARLRCSPMKGHSHVYWYRQLPEEGLKFMVYLQKENIIDESGMPKERFSAEFPKEGPSILRIQQVVRGDSAAYFCASSPSQGMGNSPLHFGNGTRLTVT.

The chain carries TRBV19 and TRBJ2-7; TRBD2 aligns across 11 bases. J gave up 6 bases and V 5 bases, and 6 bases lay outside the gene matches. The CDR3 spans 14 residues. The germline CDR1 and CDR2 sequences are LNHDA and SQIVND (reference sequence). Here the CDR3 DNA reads TGTGCCAGTAGTTCTAGCGGGAGGTTGGCCGAGCAGTACTTC. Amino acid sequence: CASSSSGRLAEQYF.

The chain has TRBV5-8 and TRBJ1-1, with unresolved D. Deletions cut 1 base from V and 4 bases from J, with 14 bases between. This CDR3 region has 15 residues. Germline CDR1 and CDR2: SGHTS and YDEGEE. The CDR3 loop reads CASSLYTRVGTEAFF. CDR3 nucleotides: TGTGCCAGCAGCTTGTATACGAGGGTGGGCACTGAAGCTTTCTTT. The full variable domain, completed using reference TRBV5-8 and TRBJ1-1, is EAGVTQSPTHLIKTRGQQATLRCSPISGHTSVYWYQQALGLGLQFLLWYDEGEERNRGNFPPRFSGRQFPNYSSELNVNALELEDSALYLCASSLYTRVGTEAFFGQGTRLTVV.

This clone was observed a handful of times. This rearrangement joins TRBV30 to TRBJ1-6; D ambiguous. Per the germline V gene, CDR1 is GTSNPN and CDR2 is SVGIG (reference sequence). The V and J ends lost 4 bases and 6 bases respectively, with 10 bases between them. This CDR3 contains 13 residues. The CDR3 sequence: CAWTTETNSPLHF. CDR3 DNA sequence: TGTGCCTGGACGACCGAAACTAATTCACCCCTCCACTTT.

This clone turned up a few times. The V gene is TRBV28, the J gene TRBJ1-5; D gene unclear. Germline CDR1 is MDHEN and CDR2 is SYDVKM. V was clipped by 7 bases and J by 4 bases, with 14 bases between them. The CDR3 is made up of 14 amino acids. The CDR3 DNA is TGTGCCAGCACCCCCCCCCTGGGAAATCAGCCCCAGCATTTT. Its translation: CASTPPLGNQPQHF.

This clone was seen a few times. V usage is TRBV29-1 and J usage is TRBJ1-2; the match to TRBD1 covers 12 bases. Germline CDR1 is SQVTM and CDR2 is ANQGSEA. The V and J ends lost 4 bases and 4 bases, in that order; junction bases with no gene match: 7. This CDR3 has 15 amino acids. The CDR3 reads CSVVGDRGRAYGYTF. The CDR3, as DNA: TGCAGCGTTGTAGGGGACAGGGGGCGCGCCTATGGCTACACCTTC.

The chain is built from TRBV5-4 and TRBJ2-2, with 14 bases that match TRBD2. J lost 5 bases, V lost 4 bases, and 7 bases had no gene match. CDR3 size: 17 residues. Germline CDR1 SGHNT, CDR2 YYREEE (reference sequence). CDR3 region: CASSPGTSGRRTGELFF. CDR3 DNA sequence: TGTGCCAGCAGCCCCGGGACTAGCGGGAGAAGGACCGGGGAGCTGTTTTTT.

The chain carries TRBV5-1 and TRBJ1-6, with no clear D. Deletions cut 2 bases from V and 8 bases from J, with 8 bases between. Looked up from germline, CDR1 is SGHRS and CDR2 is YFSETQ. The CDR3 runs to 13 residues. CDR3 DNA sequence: TGCGCCAGCAGCTTAAGTCCTGATTCACCCCTCCACTTT. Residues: CASSLSPDSPLHF.